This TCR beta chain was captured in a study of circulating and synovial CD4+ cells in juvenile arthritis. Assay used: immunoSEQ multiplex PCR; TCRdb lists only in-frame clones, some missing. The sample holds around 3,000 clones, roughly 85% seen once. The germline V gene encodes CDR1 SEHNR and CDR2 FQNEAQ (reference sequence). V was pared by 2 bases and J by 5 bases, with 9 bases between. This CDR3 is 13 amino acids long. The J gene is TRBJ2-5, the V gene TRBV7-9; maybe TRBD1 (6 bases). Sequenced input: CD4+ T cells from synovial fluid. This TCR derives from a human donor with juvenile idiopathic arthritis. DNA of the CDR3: TGTGCCAGCAGCTTAATCGACAGGGAGACCCAGTACTTC. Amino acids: CASSLIDRETQYF.